Below, 11 T cell receptor beta chains from the same sample are listed, as sequenced in a study of STAT3 mutations in large granular lymphocyte leukemia. Study-wide points: At least one immunodominant TCR beta clonotype appeared in every T-cell large granular lymphocyte leukemia patient.

Data came from immunoSEQ multiplex PCR; TCRdb stores just in-frame clones and leaves some out. The sample yields over 25,000 clones, 86% seen once. These receptors' targets are unknown. Material: peripheral blood mononuclear cells. These receptors were taken from a man in his sixties with T-cell large granular lymphocyte leukemia. Some clones in this sample may be carry-over from other donors' samples.

V is TRBV5-1 and J is TRBJ2-2, with 8 bases aligning to TRBD1. J gave up 2 bases and V 4 bases, and 4 bases lay outside the gene matches. Looked up from germline, CDR1 is SGHRS and CDR2 is YFSETQ. The CDR3 runs 15 residues. The CDR3 protein is CASSRDRTNTGELFF. The DNA for the CDR3 is TGCGCCAGCAGCCGGGACAGGACTAACACCGGGGAGCTGTTTTTT.

The rearrangement links TRBV25-1 to TRBJ2-2; D not certain. Germline V gene lookup returns CDR1 MGHDK and CDR2 SYGVNS. V shed 5 bases and J shed 9 bases, with 16 bases lying between them. The CDR3 is made up of 14 amino acids. In DNA form, the CDR3 reads TGTGCCAGCAGTACCACCGGGTCTGTTCGGGAGCTGTTTTTT. It specifies CASSTTGSVRELFF.

The rearrangement joins TRBV5-6 to TRBJ2-3; 7 bases align to TRBD2. In germline, CDR1 is SGHDT, CDR2 YYEEEE. With 1 base clipped from V and 3 bases from J, the junction kept 2 bases outside the gene matches. The CDR3 covers 14 residues. For the CDR3, the DNA is TGTGCCAGCAGCTTGAGGGAGGGGACAGATACGCAGTATTTT. It codes for CASSLREGTDTQYF.

Comments on this clone: Other DNA sequences in this specimen translate into the identical CDR3. The chain's CDR3 is CASSRTVYEQYF. Here the CDR3 DNA reads TGTGCCAGCTCCCGGACAGTCTACGAGCAGTACTTC. The chain employs TRBV18 and TRBJ2-7; weak D call: TRBD1 (6 bases). Trimming left V 6 bases short and J 3 bases short, with 9 bases between. The CDR3 sequence is 12 residues long. Germline loops: CDR1 KGHSH, CDR2 LQKENI.

This clone was seen a single time. The rearrangement joins TRBV29-1 to TRBJ2-3; 11 bases map to TRBD2. J gave up 2 bases and V 5 bases, and 6 bases lay outside the gene matches. Germline V lookup: CDR1 SQVTM, CDR2 ANQGSEA. CDR3 length: 15 residues. The CDR3 nucleotides read TGCAGCGTTTCCGGACTAGCGGGCCCCACAGATACGCAGTATTTT. As protein: CSVSGLAGPTDTQYF.

The gene calls are TRBV5-1 and TRBJ1-4, with D maybe TRBD1 (6 bases). V was cut by 2 bases and J by 8 bases, with 16 bases left in between. This CDR3 comprises 15 residues. Looked up from germline, CDR1 is SGHRS and CDR2 is YFSETQ. CDR3 region: CASSLERGGGEKLFF. The DNA for the CDR3 is TGCGCCAGCAGCTTAGAGAGGGGGGGCGGCGAAAAACTGTTTTTT.

This clone has only a few counts. V gene TRBV18 combines with J gene TRBJ2-3, with a weak D call TRBD2 (5 bases). V lost 6 bases and J 2 bases, leaving 18 bases between the germline ends. The CDR3 extends over 16 amino acids. Germline CDR1 reads KGHSH; CDR2 reads LQKENI. The CDR3 protein is CASSRRVLRTTDTQYF. The DNA of the CDR3 is TGTGCCAGCTCCAGGCGGGTCCTCAGGACCACAGATACGCAGTATTTT. The whole variable domain, remainder taken from reference TRBV18 and TRBJ2-3, is NAGVMQNPRHLVRRRGQEARLRCSPMKGHSHVYWYRQLPEEGLKFMVYLQKENIIDESGMPKERFSAEFPKEGPSILRIQQVVRGDSAAYFCASSRRVLRTTDTQYFGPGTRLTVL.

V usage is TRBV5-6 and J usage is TRBJ2-5, with D possibly being TRBD1 (6 bases). CDR3 size: 14 residues. From germline, CDR1 is SGHDT and CDR2 YYEEEE. Trimming took 4 bases from V and 1 from J, leaving 11 bases between them. CDR3 residues: CASSRGHGQETQYF. DNA of the CDR3: TGTGCCAGCAGCAGGGGACACGGCCAAGAGACCCAGTACTTC.

The J gene is TRBJ2-3, the V gene TRBV6-1; D gene ambiguous. The V gene's germline CDR1 is MNHNS and CDR2 SASEGT. V was trimmed by 7 bases and J by 4 bases, leaving 18 bases between them. The CDR3 runs to 15 residues. CDR3 sequence (DNA): TGTGCCAGCAACCTAGGGATCACGCGGCCAGATACGCAGTATTTT. Translation gives CASNLGITRPDTQYF.

V is TRBV27 and J is TRBJ2-3; possibly TRBD2 for D (5 bases). The germline gives CDR1 MNHEY, CDR2 SMNVEV (reference sequence). The CDR3 has 11 residues. Trimming cost V 6 bases and J 6 bases, with 7 bases left between them. The CDR3 DNA reads TGTGCCAGCAGAAGAGGGGATACGCAGTATTTT. Its protein product is CASRRGDTQYF.

The V call is TRBV5-6, the J call TRBJ2-5; a possible D gene is TRBD2 (5 bases). V lost 4 bases and J 10 bases, leaving 11 bases between the germline ends. CDR1 and CDR2 from the germline V gene are SGHDT and YYEEEE. The CDR3 contains 11 residues. CDR3 loop: CASSTGDLQYF. The CDR3 DNA follows: TGTGCCAGCAGCACCGGGGATCTCCAGTACTTC.